The 6 T cell receptor beta chains presented below share a single source sample, sequenced in a study of blood T cell repertoires in COVID-19. Some clones are missing from TCRdb's copy, which holds only in-frame ones; the method was immunoSEQ multiplex PCR. Here the sample spans fewer than 250,000 clones, 70% to 90% being singletons. The sample comprised peripheral blood. The receptors derive from a woman aged 50 to 60 with acute or convalescent COVID-19.

The chain combines TRBV19 with TRBJ1-4; unclear D gene. Trimming removed 3 bases from V and 8 bases from J, with 13 bases in between. CDR1 and CDR2 (germline): LNHDA, SQIVND (reference sequence). CDR3 size: 14 residues. The CDR3 DNA is TGTGCCAGTAGTATTGCTTTAAGCGACGAAAAACTGTTTTTT. Translating gives CASSIALSDEKLFF.

The genes are TRBV19 and TRBJ1-2; 10 nucleotides align to TRBD1. This CDR3 region has 17 residues. The ends lost 5 bases at V and 1 base at J; junction bases unmatched: 10. Germline CDR1 LNHDA, CDR2 SQIVND (reference sequence). The DNA for the CDR3 is TGTGCCAGTAGTGGAGGGACAGGGGCCGGCCTTAACTATGGCTACACCTTC. Residues: CASSGGTGAGLNYGYTF.

This chain joins TRBV19 and TRBJ1-3; a possible D gene is TRBD1 (5 bases). Germline V CDR1 and CDR2: LNHDA, SQIVND (reference sequence). V lost 9 bases and J lost 5, with 14 bases in between. The CDR3 contains 13 residues. CDR3 coding DNA: TGTGCCAGCGTTCCCCGGGGGAGAAACACCATATATTTT. Translated: CASVPRGRNTIYF.

V and J are TRBV24-1 and TRBJ2-1; D not certain. The germline V gene encodes CDR1 KGHDR and CDR2 SFDVKD. The CDR3 covers 14 residues. V shed 6 bases and J shed 5 bases, with 13 bases lying between them. This chain's CDR3 is CATSTRGQDNEQFF. CDR3 in DNA: TGTGCCACCAGTACTCGTGGTCAGGACAATGAGCAGTTCTTC.

V and J are TRBV7-2 and TRBJ2-3; 10 bases match TRBD1. V shed 0 bases and J 5 bases; nucleotides not matched to a gene: 8. Per the germline V gene, CDR1 is SGHTA and CDR2 is FQGNSA. This CDR3 comprises 17 residues. CDR3 region: CASSLARQGARGDTQYF. In DNA, the CDR3 is TGTGCCAGCAGCTTAGCCCGACAGGGGGCGCGAGGAGATACGCAGTATTTT.

The rearrangement links TRBV27 to TRBJ2-1; D may be TRBD2 (6 bases). V gave up 5 bases and J gave up 0 bases, with 11 bases separating them. Germline-derived CDR1 and CDR2 are MNHEY and SMNVEV (reference sequence). The CDR3 is 15 residues long. CDR3 nucleotide sequence: TGTGCCAGCAGTCAGCAGACTAGCTCCTACAATGAGCAGTTCTTC. It specifies CASSQQTSSYNEQFF.